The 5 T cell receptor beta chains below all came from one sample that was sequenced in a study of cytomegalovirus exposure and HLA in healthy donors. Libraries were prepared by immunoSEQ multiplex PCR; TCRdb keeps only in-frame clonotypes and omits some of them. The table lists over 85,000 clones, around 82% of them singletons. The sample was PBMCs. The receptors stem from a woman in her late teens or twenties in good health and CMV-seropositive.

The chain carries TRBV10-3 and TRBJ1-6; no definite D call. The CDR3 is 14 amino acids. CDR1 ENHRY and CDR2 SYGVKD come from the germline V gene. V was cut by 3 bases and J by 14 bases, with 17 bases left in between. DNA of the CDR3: TGTGCCATCAGTGACCCAGCGTCCGGAGAATCCCTCCACTTT. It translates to CAISDPASGESLHF.

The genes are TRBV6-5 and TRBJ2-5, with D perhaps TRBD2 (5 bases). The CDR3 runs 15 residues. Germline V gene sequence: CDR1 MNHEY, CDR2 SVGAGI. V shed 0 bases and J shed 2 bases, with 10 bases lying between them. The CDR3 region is CASSYSLATQETQYF. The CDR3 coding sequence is TGTGCCAGCAGTTACTCGCTAGCCACACAAGAGACCCAGTACTTC.

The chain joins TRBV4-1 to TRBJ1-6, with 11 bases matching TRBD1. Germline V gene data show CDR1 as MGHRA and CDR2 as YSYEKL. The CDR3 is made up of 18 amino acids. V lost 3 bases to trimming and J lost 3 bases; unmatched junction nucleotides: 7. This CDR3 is CASSHPGTGGFYNSPLHF. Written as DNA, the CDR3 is TGCGCCAGCAGCCACCCCGGGACAGGGGGATTCTATAATTCACCCCTCCACTTT.

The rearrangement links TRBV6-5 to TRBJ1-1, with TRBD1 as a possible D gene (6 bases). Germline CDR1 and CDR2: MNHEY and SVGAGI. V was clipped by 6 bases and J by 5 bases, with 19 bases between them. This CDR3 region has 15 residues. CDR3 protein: CASRRETGGWTEAFF. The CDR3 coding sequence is TGTGCCAGCAGGAGGGAGACAGGTGGGTGGACTGAAGCTTTCTTT.

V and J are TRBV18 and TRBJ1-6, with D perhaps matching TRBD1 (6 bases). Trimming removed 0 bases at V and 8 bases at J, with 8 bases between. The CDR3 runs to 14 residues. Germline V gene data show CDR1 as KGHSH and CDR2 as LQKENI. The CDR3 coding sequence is TGTGCCAGCTCACCACCAACAGGGTATTCACCCCTCCACTTT. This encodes CASSPPTGYSPLHF.